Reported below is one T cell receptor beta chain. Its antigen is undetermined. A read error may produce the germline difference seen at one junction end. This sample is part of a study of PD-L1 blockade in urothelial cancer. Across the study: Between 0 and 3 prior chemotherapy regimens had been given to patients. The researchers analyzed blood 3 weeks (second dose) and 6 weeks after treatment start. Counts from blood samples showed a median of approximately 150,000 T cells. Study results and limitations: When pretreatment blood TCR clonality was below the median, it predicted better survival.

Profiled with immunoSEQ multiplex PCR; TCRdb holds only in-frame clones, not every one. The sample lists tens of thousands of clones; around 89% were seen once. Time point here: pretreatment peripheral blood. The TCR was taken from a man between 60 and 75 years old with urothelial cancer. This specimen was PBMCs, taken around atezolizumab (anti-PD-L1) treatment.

Here the CDR3 DNA reads TGTGCCAGCAGCCTAGATCGGAGCTCCTACGAGCAGTACTTC. It specifies CASSLDRSSYEQYF. The rearrangement uses TRBV11-2 and TRBJ2-7, with D uncertain. This CDR3 region has 14 residues. Germline V gives CDR1 SGHAT, CDR2 FQNNGV.